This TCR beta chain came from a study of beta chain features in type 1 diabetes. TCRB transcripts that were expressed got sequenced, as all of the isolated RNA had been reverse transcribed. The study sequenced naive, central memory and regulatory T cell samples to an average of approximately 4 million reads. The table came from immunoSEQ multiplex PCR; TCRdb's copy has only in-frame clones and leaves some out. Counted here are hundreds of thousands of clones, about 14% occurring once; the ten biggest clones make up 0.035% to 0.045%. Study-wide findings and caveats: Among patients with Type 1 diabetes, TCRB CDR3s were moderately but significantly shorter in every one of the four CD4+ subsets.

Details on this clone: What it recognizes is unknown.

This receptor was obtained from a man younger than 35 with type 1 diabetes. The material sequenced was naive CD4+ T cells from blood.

The CDR3 coding sequence is TGTGCCAGCAGCCCCCCGGGGACCGAGACCCAGTACTTC. Translated: CASSPPGTETQYF. The J gene is TRBJ2-5, the V gene TRBV6-5; possibly TRBD1 or TRBD2 for D (5 bases each). The germline V and J ends were trimmed by 6 bases and 5 bases, with 13 bases remaining between them. This CDR3 has 13 amino acids. Looked up from germline, CDR1 is MNHEY and CDR2 is SVGAGI.